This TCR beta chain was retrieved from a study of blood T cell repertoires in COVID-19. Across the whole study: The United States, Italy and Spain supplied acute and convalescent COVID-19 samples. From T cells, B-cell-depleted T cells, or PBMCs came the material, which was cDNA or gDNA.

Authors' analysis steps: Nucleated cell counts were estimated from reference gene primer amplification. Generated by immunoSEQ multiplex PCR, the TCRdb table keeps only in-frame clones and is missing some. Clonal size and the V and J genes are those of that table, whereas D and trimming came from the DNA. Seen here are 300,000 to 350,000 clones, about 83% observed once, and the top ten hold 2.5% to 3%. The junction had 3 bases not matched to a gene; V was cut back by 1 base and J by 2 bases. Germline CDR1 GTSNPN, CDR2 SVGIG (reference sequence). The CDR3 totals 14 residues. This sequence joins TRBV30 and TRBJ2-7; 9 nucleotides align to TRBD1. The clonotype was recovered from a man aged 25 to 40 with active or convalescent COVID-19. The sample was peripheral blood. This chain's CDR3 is CAWSGRDRAYEQYF. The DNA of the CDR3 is TGTGCCTGGAGTGGCCGGGACAGGGCCTACGAGCAGTACTTC.